The T cell receptor beta chain under discussion was sequenced for a study of HIV-infected patients and healthy controls. Study results and limitations: Significantly higher mean Gini indices appeared in HIV-infected repertoires, possibly reflecting oligoclonality.

The repertoire came from unfractionated whole blood and reflected all unsorted peripheral T cells. V was trimmed by 6 bases and J by 5 bases, leaving 11 bases between them. The length of the CDR3 is 12 residues. Germline V gene lookup returns CDR1 MDHEN and CDR2 SYDVKM. This clonotype has a count of ten or more. Its antigen remains unidentified. Alpha and beta constant-region primers primed reverse transcription of around 500 ng RNA. Each of the alpha and beta chains got its own library through chain-specific third strand synthesis with indices. TCRdb itself ran the 5' RACE reads through MiXCR, one entry per CDR3 protein. The table includes around 13,000 distinct CDR3 sequences, roughly a tenth detected once.

The clonotype comes from an adult in good health. The source material was blood. The chain recombines TRBV28 with TRBJ2-7; D uncertain. CDR3 in amino acids: CASRLPPHEQYF. The CDR3 nucleotides are TGTGCCAGCAGACTTCCCCCCCACGAGCAGTACTTC.